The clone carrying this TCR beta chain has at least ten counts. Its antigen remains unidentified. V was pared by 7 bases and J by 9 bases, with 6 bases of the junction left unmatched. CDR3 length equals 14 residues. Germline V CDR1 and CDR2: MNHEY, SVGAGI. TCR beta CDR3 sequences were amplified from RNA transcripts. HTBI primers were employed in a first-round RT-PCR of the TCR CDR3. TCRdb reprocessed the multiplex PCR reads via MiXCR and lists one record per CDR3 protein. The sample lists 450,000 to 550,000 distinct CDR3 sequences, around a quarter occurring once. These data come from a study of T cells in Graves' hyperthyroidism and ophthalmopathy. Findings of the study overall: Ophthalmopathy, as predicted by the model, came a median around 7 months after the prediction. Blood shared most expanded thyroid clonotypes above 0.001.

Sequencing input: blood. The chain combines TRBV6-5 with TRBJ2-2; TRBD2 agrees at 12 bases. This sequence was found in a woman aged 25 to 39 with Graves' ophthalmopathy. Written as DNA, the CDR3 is TGTGCCAGCATCCGGACTAGCGGGGTCTGGGAGCTGTTTTTT. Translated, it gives CASIRTSGVWELFF.